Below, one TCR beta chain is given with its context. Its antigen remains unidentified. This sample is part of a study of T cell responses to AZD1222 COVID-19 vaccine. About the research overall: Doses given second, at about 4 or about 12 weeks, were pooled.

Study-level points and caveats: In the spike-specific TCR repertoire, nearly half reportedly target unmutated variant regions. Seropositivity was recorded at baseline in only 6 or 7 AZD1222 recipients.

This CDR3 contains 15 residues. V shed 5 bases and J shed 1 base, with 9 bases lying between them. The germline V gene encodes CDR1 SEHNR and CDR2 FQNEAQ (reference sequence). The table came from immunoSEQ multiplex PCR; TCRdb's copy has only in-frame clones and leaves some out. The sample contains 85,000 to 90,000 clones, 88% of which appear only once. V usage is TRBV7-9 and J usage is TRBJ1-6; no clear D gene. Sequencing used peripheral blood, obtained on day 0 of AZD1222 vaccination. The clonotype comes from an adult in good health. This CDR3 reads CASSPGRSYNSPLHF. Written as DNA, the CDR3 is TGTGCCAGCAGCCCCGGACGTTCCTATAATTCACCCCTCCACTTT.